These 17 T cell receptor beta chains share one sample of origin, sequenced in a study of shared clonotypes between healthy human individuals (dated by TCRdb to between 2020 and 2021). The protocol used for the library was the immunoSEQ multiplex PCR assay. In its TCRdb copy, this immuneACCESS table keeps in-frame sequences only and misses some clones. Where compared with another copy, unresolved V genes explain less than half of these, and the others have no known cause. The sample table lists about 1.1 million clones, roughly 74% of them with a count of one. The ten largest clones take up 0.5% to 0.6% of the sample. Sample: memory CD4+ T cells from PBMCs. What the cell subset or site label conveys for this sample: CD45RA-negative fraction. The receptors derive from a man aged 18 to 35 in good health. Some clones in this sample may be carry-over from other donors' samples.

The V call is TRBV5-1, the J call TRBJ1-1, with 8 bases lining up with TRBD1. Germline lookup yields CDR1 SGHRS and CDR2 YFSETQ. The CDR3 is 14 amino acids. The ends lost 4 bases at V and 0 bases at J; junction bases unmatched: 2. Here the CDR3 DNA reads TGCGCCAGCAGCCCGACAGGGGTGAACACTGAAGCTTTCTTT. Amino acid sequence: CASSPTGVNTEAFF.

V and J are TRBV7-3 and TRBJ2-7; 9 positions agree with TRBD1. V shed 8 bases, J shed 9 bases, and the junction held 14 bases outside the gene matches. The CDR3 extends over 14 amino acids. Germline CDR1 and CDR2: SGHTA and FQGTGA. CDR3 coding DNA: TGTGCCAGCTCTGAGGGTACAGGGGGCCGAAGGCAGTACTTC. As protein: CASSEGTGGRRQYF.

The CDR3 loop reads CASRPGSSRYGYTF. CDR3 DNA sequence: TGCGCCAGCAGGCCAGGGTCGTCGCGCTATGGCTACACCTTC. The rearrangement uses TRBV5-1 and TRBJ1-2, with D maybe TRBD1 (5 bases). Trimming stripped 5 bases from V and 4 bases from J, with 15 bases between. Germline V gene data show CDR1 as SGHRS and CDR2 as YFSETQ. The CDR3 extends over 14 amino acids.

The chain uses TRBV27 and TRBJ2-2; no clear D. This CDR3 region has 13 residues. Trimming pared 5 bases from V and 1 base from J, leaving 5 bases between. CDR1 MNHEY and CDR2 SMNVEV come from the germline V gene (reference sequence). The CDR3 DNA sequence: TGTGCCAGCAGTCAGCAGAACACCGGGGAGCTGTTTTTT. This gives the protein CASSQQNTGELFF.

A note on this clone: Other DNA sequences in the sample encode the same CDR3. CDR3 sequence reads: CASSVGLAEDTQYF. CDR3 nucleotides: TGTGCCAGCAGCGTGGGACTAGCAGAAGATACGCAGTATTTT. The V and J genes are TRBV9 and TRBJ2-3; 9 bases are a match to TRBD2. With 2 bases clipped from V and 5 bases from J, the junction kept 3 bases outside the gene matches. This CDR3 region has 14 residues. Germline-derived CDR1 and CDR2 are SGDLS and YYNGEE.

CDR3 nucleotide sequence: TGTGCCAGCAGCCTATACCCGACTAGCGGGAGTTCCTACGAGCAGTACTTC. The encoded protein is CASSLYPTSGSSYEQYF. The chain joins TRBV11-2 to TRBJ2-7, with 12 bases fitting TRBD2. The V segment lost 5 bases and the J segment 1 base; nucleotides outside the gene matches: 9. The germline V gene has CDR1 SGHAT and CDR2 FQNNGV. The CDR3 runs to 17 residues.

The CDR3 DNA reads TGTGCCAGCAGCTTGGACGGGACAGGGGGCGCCGAGGGAGGCACAGATACGCAGTATTTT. Translated, it gives CASSLDGTGGAEGGTDTQYF. The chain couples TRBV5-4 to TRBJ2-3, with 12 bases matching TRBD1. CDR3 size: 20 residues. Germline trimming cut 0 bases from V and 1 base from J; bases unmatched to any gene: 12. CDR1 and CDR2 from the germline V gene are SGHNT and YYREEE (reference sequence).

The chain carries TRBV28 and TRBJ2-7; 8 bases map to TRBD2. This CDR3 has 14 amino acids. J gave up 6 bases and V 1 base, and 5 bases lay outside the gene matches. Germline V CDR1 and CDR2: MDHEN, SYDVKM. This CDR3 is CASSLFRLASEQYF. CDR3 coding DNA: TGTGCCAGCAGTTTATTCCGACTAGCGTCCGAGCAGTACTTC.

V usage is TRBV19 and J usage is TRBJ1-5, with 9 bases fitting TRBD1. The CDR3 sequence is 14 residues long. Germline CDR1 and CDR2: LNHDA and SQIVND (reference sequence). The V gene end was trimmed by 5 bases and the J gene end by 7 bases; junction bases not matched to a gene: 6. The CDR3 nucleotides read TGTGCCAGTAGTCCGGGACAGGGTCTACAGCCCCAGCATTTT. Its protein is CASSPGQGLQPQHF.

This clone showed up just once. The chain links TRBV10-3 to TRBJ2-7; a possible D gene is TRBD1 (5 bases). CDR1 ENHRY and CDR2 SYGVKD come from the germline V gene. V was trimmed by 1 base and J by 3 bases, leaving 13 bases between them. This CDR3 comprises 15 residues. The CDR3 DNA sequence: TGTGCCATCAGTGAGTATAAGGGGTCCGACTACGAGCAGTACTTC. This encodes CAISEYKGSDYEQYF.

V usage is TRBV7-9 and J usage is TRBJ1-1, with TRBD1 matching over 7 bases. The CDR3 is made up of 13 amino acids. CDR1 and CDR2 (germline): SEHNR, FQNEAQ (reference sequence). With 6 bases clipped from V and 7 bases from J, the junction kept 8 bases outside the gene matches. DNA of the CDR3: TGTGCCAGCAGGAGCCTGGACAGGTTTGAAGCTTTCTTT. Its translation is CASRSLDRFEAFF.

The chain joins TRBV5-5 to TRBJ1-2; tentatively, D is TRBD1 (5 bases). Per germline, CDR1 SGHKS and CDR2 YYEKEE (reference sequence). Trimming pared 5 bases from V and 0 bases from J, leaving 14 bases between. There are 15 residues in the CDR3. CDR3 in DNA: TGTGCCAGCAGATCTTCCGGGGGGTCTAACTATGGCTACACCTTC. This encodes CASRSSGGSNYGYTF.

The chain links TRBV5-1 to TRBJ2-5; a weak D match, TRBD2 (5 bases). Germline loops: CDR1 SGHRS, CDR2 YFSETQ. CDR3 length: 13 amino acids. V lost 2 bases and J 0 bases, leaving 5 bases between the germline ends. Written as DNA, the CDR3 is TGCGCCAGCAGCTTCGGGAACCAAGAGACCCAGTACTTC. It is translated as CASSFGNQETQYF.

This rearrangement joins TRBV27 to TRBJ2-2, with 10 bases identical to TRBD1. The CDR3 spans 15 residues. Germline V gene lookup returns CDR1 MNHEY and CDR2 SMNVEV (reference sequence). The J segment lost 6 bases and the V segment lost 3 bases, leaving 4 bases of the junction unmatched. CDR3 DNA sequence: TGTGCCAGCAGTTTTCGGGGACAGGGGCCCGGGGAGCTGTTTTTT. Protein: CASSFRGQGPGELFF.

The chain is built from TRBV5-1 and TRBJ2-5, with TRBD1 matching over 8 bases. CDR1 and CDR2 (germline): SGHRS, YFSETQ. The CDR3 runs to 14 residues. V was clipped by 4 bases and J by 4 bases; unmatched bases: 6. The CDR3 DNA reads as TGCGCCAGCAGCAATGGACAGGGTCGAGAGACCCAGTACTTC. This sequence encodes CASSNGQGRETQYF.

This clone was detected once. The chain joins TRBV5-1 to TRBJ1-4; 8 bases map to TRBD1. The CDR3 runs 15 residues. The V gene end was trimmed by 4 bases and the J gene end by 7 bases; junction bases not matched to a gene: 9. Germline V gives CDR1 SGHRS, CDR2 YFSETQ. CDR3 loop: CASSAHGQGSEKLFF. DNA for the CDR3: TGCGCCAGCAGCGCCCACGGACAGGGTAGTGAAAAACTGTTTTTT.

The chain carries TRBV10-3 and TRBJ2-5; D may be TRBD2 (5 bases). Germline V gene data show CDR1 as ENHRY and CDR2 as SYGVKD. V lost 5 bases and J 5 bases, leaving 6 bases between the germline ends. The CDR3 is 11 residues long. The CDR3 DNA is TGTGCCATCAGTCGAGGGGAGACCCAGTACTTC. Translation gives CAISRGETQYF.